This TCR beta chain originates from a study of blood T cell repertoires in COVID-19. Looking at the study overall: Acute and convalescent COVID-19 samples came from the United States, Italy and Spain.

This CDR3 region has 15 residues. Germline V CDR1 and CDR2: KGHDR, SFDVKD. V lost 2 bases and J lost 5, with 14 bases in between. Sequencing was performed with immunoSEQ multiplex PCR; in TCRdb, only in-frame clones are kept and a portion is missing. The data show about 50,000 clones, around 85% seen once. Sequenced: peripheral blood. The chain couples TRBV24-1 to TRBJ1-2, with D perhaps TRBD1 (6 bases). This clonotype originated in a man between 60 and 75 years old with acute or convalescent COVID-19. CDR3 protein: CATSDSTYREYGYTF. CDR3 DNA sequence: TGTGCCACCAGTGATTCCACTTACAGGGAGTATGGCTACACCTTC.